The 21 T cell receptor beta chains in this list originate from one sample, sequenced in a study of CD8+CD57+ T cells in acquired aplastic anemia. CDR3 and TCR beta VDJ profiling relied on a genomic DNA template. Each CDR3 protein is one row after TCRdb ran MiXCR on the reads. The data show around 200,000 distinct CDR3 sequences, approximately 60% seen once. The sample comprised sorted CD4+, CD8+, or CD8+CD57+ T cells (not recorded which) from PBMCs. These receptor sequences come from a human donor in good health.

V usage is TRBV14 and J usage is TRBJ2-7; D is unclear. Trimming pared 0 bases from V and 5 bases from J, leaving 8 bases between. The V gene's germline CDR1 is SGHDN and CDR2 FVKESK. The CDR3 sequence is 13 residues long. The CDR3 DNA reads TGTGCCAGCAGCCAAGAAAAAGGGAACGAGCAGTACTTC. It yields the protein CASSQEKGNEQYF.

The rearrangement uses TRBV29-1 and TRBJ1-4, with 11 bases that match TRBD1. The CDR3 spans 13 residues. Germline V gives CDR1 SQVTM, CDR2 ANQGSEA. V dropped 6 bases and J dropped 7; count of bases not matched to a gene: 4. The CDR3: CSVGTGGSEKLFF. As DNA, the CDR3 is TGCAGCGTAGGGACAGGGGGGAGTGAAAAACTGTTTTTT.

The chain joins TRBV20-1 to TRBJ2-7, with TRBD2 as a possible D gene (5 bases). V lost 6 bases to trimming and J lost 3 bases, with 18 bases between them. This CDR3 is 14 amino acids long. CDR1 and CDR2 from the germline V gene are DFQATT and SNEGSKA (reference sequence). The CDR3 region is CSATPPGRDYEQYF. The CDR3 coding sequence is TGCAGTGCCACCCCCCCGGGTCGGGACTACGAGCAGTACTTC.

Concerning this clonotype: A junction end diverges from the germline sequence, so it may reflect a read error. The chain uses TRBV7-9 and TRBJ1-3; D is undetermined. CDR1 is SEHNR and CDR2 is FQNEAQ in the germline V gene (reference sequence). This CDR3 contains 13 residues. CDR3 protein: CASSPDSGNSIYF. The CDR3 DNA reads TGTGCCAGCAGCCCTGACTCTGGAAACAGCATATATTTT. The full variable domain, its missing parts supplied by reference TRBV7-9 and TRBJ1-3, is DTGVSQNPRHKITKRGQNVTFRCDPISEHNRLYWYRQTLGQGPEFLTYFQNEAQLEKSRLLSDRFSAERPKGSFSTLEIQRTEQGDSAMYLCASSPDSGNSIYFGEGSWLTVV.

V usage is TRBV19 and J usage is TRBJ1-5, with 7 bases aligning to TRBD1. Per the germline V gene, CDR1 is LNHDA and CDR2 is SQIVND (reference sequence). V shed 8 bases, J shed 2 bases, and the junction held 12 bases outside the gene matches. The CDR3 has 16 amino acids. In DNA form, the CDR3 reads TGTGCCAGTGCGTCCGGCCGAACAGGGGGCAATCAGCCCCAGCATTTT. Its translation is CASASGRTGGNQPQHF. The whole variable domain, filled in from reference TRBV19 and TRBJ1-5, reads DGGITQSPKYLFRKEGQNVTLSCEQNLNHDAMYWYRQDPGQGLRLIYYSQIVNDFQKGDIAEGYSVSREKKESFPLTVTSAQKNPTAFYLCASASGRTGGNQPQHFGDGTRLSIL.

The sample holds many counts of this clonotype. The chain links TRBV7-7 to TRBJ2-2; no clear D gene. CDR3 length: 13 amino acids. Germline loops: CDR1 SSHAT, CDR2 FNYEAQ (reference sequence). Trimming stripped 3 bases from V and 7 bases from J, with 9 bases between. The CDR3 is CASSFLGGGELFF. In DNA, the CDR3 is TGTGCCAGCAGCTTCTTGGGTGGCGGGGAGCTGTTTTTT.

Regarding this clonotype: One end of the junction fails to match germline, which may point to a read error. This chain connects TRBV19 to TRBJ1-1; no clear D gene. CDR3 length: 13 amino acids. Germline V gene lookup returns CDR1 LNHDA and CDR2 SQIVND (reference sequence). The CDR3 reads CAGSNLGRFGAFF. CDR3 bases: TGTGCCGGTAGCAATTTGGGGAGGTTTGGAGCTTTCTTT.

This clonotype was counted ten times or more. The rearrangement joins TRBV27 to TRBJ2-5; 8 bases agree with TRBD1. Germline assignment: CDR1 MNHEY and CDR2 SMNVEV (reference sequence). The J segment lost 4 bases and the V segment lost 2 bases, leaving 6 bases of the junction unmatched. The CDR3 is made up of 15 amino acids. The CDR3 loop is CASSLGAGGRETQYF. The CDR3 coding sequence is TGTGCCAGCAGTTTAGGCGCAGGGGGCCGAGAGACCCAGTACTTC.

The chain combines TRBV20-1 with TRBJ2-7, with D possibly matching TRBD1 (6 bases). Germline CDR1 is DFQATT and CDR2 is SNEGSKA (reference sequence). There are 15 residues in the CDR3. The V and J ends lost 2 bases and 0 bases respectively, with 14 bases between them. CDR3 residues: CSARSPRDTSYEQYF. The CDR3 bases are TGCAGTGCTAGATCGCCCCGGGACACCTCCTACGAGCAGTACTTC.

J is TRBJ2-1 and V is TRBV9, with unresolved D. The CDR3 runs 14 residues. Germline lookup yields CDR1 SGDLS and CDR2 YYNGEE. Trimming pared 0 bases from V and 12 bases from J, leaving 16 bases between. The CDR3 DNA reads TGTGCCAGCAGCGTAGAGACTGGGCCCGTAGGGCAGTTCTTC. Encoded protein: CASSVETGPVGQFF.

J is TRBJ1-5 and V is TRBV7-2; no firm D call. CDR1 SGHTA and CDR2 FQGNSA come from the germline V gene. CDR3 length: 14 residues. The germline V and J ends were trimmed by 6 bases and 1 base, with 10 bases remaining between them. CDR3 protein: CASSPAESNQPQHF. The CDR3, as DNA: TGTGCCAGCAGTCCGGCGGAAAGCAATCAGCCCCAGCATTTT.

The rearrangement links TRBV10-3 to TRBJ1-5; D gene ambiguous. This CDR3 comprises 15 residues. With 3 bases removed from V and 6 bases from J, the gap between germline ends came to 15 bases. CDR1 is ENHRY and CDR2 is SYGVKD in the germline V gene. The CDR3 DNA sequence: TGTGCCATCAGTGATGAACTCATGAAGGGTCAGCCCCAGCATTTT. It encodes CAISDELMKGQPQHF.

The CDR3 sequence is CAISPETGLSPLHF. The CDR3 DNA follows: TGTGCCATCAGCCCTGAGACAGGGTTGTCACCCCTCCACTTT. This sequence joins TRBV10-3 and TRBJ1-6, with 7 bases that match TRBD1. The CDR3 sequence is 14 residues long. J gave up 10 bases and V 6 bases, and 9 bases lay outside the gene matches. CDR1 is ENHRY and CDR2 is SYGVKD in the germline V gene.

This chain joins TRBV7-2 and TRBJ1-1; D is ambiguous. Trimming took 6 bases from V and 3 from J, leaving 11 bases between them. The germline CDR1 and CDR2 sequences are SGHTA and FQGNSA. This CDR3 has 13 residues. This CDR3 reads CASSLGEYTEAFF. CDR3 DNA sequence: TGTGCCAGCAGTCTGGGTGAATACACTGAAGCTTTCTTT.

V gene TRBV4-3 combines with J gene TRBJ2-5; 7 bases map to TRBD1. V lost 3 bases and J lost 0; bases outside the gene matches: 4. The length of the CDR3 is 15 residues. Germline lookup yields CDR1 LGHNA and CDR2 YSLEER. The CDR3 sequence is CASSHADRYQETQYF. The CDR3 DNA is TGCGCCAGCAGCCATGCGGACAGGTACCAAGAGACCCAGTACTTC.

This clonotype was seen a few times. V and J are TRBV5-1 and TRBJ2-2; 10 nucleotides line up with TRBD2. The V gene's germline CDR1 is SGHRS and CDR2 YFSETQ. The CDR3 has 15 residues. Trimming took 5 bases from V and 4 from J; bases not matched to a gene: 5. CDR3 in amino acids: CASSLAGATTGELFF. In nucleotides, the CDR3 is TGCGCCAGCAGTCTAGCGGGGGCCACCACCGGGGAGCTGTTTTTT.

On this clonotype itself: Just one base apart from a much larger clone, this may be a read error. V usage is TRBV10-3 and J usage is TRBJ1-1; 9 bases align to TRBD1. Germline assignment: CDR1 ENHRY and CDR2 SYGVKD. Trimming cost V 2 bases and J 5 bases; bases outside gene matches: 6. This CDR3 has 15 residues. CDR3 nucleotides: TGTGCCATCAGTGAGGTGGGACAGGGTAAAACTGAAGCTTTCTTT. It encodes CAISEVGQGKTEAFF.

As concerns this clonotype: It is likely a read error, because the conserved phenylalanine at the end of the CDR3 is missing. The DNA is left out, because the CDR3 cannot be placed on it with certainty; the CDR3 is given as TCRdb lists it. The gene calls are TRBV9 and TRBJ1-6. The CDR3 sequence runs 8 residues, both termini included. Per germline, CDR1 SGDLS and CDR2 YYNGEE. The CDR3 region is CASSVGHL.

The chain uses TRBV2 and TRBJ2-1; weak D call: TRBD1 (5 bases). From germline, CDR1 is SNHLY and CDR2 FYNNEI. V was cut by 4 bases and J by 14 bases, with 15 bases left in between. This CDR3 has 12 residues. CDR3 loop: CASSAGLTVEFF. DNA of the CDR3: TGTGCCAGCAGTGCTGGGTTGACAGTGGAGTTCTTC.

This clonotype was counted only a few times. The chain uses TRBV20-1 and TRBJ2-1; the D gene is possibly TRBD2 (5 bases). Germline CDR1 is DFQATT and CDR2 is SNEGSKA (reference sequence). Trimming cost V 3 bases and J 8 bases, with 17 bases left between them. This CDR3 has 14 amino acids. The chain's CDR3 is CSARKRKLVDEQFF. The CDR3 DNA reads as TGCAGTGCTAGGAAGAGGAAACTAGTCGATGAGCAGTTCTTC.

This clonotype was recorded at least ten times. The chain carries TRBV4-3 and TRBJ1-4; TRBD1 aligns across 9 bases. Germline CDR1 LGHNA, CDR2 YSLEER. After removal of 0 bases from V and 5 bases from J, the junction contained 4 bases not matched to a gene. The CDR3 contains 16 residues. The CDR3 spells CASSQDGGTGNEKLFF. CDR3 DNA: TGCGCCAGCAGCCAAGATGGGGGGACAGGGAATGAAAAACTGTTTTTT.